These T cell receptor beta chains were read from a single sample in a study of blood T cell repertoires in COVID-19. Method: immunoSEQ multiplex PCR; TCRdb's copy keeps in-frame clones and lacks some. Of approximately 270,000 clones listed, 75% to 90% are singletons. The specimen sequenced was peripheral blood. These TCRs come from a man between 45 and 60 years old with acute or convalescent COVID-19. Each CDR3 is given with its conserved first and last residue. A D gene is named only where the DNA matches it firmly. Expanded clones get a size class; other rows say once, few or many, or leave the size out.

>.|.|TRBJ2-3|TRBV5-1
CASSFSESTDTQYF
TGCGCCAGCAGCTTTAGCGAAAGCACAGATACGCAGTATTTT
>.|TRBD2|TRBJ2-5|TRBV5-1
CASTLGLAGSGETQYF
TGCGCCAGCACCTTGGGACTAGCGGGGTCAGGGGAGACCCAGTACTTC
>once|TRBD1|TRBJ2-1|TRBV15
CATSRGHRGQGNEQFF
TGTGCCACCAGCAGAGGCCACAGGGGGCAGGGGAATGAGCAGTTCTTC
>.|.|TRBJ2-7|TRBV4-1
CASSQDSSRAYEQYF
TGCGCCAGCAGCCAAGATTCCAGCAGGGCCTACGAGCAGTACTTC
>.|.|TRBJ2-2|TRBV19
CASSIFVGRNTGELFF
TGTGCCAGTAGTATATTCGTAGGGAGAAACACCGGGGAGCTGTTTTTT
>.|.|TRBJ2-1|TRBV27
CASSPQGNNEQFF
TGTGCCAGCAGTCCTCAGGGGAACAATGAGCAGTTCTTC
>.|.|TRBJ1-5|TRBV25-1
CASSATQREGDQPQHF
TGTGCCAGCAGTGCTACCCAGAGGGAGGGGGATCAGCCCCAGCATTTT
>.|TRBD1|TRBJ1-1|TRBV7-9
CASSSTGTNTEAFF
TGTGCCAGCAGCTCGACAGGGACGAACACTGAAGCTTTCTTT
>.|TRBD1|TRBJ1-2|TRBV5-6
CASSLAGTGVPVGYGYTF
TGTGCCAGCAGCTTGGCCGGGACAGGGGTCCCGGTTGGCTATGGCTACACCTTC
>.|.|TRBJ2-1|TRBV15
CATSRGAGYQFF
TGTGCCACCAGCAGAGGGGCGGGGTATCAGTTCTTC
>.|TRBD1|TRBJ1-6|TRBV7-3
CASSLRQGANSPLHF
TGTGCCAGCAGCTTACGACAGGGGGCGAATTCACCCCTCCACTTT
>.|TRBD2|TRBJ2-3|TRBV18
CASSPFGLAGVSDTQYF
TGTGCCAGCTCACCATTTGGACTAGCGGGGGTGTCAGATACGCAGTATTTT
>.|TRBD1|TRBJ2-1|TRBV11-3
CASSLEGTGVDNEQFF
TGTGCCAGCAGCTTAGAAGGGACAGGGGTCGACAATGAGCAGTTCTTC
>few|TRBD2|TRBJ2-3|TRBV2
CASASRLASDTQYF
TGTGCCAGCGCTTCGAGACTAGCTTCAGATACGCAGTATTTT
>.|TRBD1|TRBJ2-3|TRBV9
CASSITGGPADTQYF
TGTGCCAGCAGCATAACAGGGGGCCCAGCAGATACGCAGTATTTT
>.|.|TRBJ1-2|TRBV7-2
CASSLEREGGYTF
TGTGCCAGCAGCTTAGAGAGGGAAGGGGGCTACACCTTC
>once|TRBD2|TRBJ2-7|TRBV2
CASRVAGTSGYEQYF
TGTGCCAGCAGAGTCGCCGGGACTAGCGGTTACGAGCAGTACTTC
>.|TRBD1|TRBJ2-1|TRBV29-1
CSVPRTGSYNEQFF
TGCAGCGTCCCCCGGACAGGGTCCTACAATGAGCAGTTCTTC
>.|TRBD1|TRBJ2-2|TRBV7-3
CASSLAGGNTGELFF
TGTGCCAGCAGCTTAGCAGGGGGGAACACCGGGGAGCTGTTTTTT
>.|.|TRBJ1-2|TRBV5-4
CASSLAVGARLHGYTF
TGTGCCAGCAGCTTGGCCGTGGGCGCGAGATTGCATGGCTACACCTTC
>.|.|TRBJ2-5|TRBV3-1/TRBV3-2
CASSPWEQRETQYF
TGTGCCAGCAGCCCGTGGGAGCAACGAGAGACCCAGTACTTC
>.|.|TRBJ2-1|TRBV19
CASSIEGGYNEQFF
TGTGCCAGTAGTATAGAGGGGGGATACAATGAGCAGTTCTTC
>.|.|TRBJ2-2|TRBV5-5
CASSLWQGSPGELFF
TGTGCCAGCAGCTTGTGGCAGGGGTCCCCCGGGGAGCTGTTTTTT
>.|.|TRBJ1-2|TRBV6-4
CASSPTTGVIGYTF
TGTGCCAGCAGTCCGACGACAGGTGTAATTGGCTACACCTTC
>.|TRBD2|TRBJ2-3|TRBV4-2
CASSQARLAGAGDTQYF
TGTGCCAGCAGCCAAGCCCGACTAGCGGGGGCCGGGGATACGCAGTATTTT
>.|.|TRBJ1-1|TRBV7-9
CASSLTSDTKAFF
TGTGCCAGCAGCCTTACCTCAGATACAAAAGCTTTCTTT
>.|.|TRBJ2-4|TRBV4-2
CASSQGQARSLNIQYF
TGTGCCAGCAGCCAAGGCCAGGCACGAAGCTTGAACATTCAGTACTTC
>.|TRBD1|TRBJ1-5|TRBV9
CASSVGTLTGFEEPQHF
TGTGCCAGCAGCGTAGGGACCTTGACAGGGTTCGAAGAGCCCCAGCATTTT
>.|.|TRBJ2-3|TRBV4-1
CASSQGLTNSDTQYF
TGCGCCAGCAGCCAGGGTTTGACAAATTCAGATACGCAGTATTTT
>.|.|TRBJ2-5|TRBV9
CASGEETQYF
TGTGCCTCCGGGGAGGAGACCCAGTACTTC
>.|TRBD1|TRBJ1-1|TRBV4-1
CASSQGDRGHGEAFF
TGCGCCAGCAGCCAAGGGGACAGGGGGCATGGTGAAGCTTTCTTT
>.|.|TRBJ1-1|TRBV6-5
CASSYLAAGLGEAFF
TGTGCCAGCAGTTACTTGGCAGCGGGGCTTGGTGAAGCTTTCTTT
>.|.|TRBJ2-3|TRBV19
CASSTLPHTQYF
TGTGCCAGTAGTACCCTACCTCATACGCAGTATTTT
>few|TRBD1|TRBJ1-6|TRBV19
CASSPGQVFDGPHF
TGTGCCAGTAGCCCGGGACAGGTCTTTGATGGGCCCCACTTT
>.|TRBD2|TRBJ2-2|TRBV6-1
CASRELAGMNTGELFF
TGTGCCAGCAGGGAACTAGCGGGGATGAACACCGGGGAGCTGTTTTTT
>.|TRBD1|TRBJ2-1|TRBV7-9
CASRVRDTGGLNEQFF
TGTGCCAGCAGGGTCCGGGACACAGGGGGGCTAAATGAGCAGTTCTTC
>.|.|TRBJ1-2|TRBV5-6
CASRLGADRADGYTF
TGTGCCAGCAGGCTGGGGGCAGACAGAGCCGATGGCTACACCTTC
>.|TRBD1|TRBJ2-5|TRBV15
CATSRGQGRQETQYF
TGTGCCACCAGCAGAGGACAGGGGAGGCAAGAGACCCAGTACTTC
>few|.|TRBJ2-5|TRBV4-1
CASSQWLQETQYF
TGCGCCAGCAGCCAATGGCTCCAAGAGACCCAGTACTTC
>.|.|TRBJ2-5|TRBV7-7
CASSLFWQEETQYF
TGTGCTAGCAGCTTATTCTGGCAGGAAGAGACCCAGTACTTC
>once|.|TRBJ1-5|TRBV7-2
CASSPGVYSNQPQHF
TGTGCCAGCAGCCCCGGGGTATATAGCAATCAGCCCCAGCATTTT
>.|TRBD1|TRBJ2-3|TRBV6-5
CASSYPTGSDTQYF
TGTGCCAGCAGTTACCCGACAGGGTCGGATACGCAGTATTTT
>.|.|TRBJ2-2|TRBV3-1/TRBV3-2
CASSQDMWASQANTGELFF
TGTGCCAGCAGCCAAGATATGTGGGCCAGTCAAGCGAACACCGGGGAGCTGTTTTTT
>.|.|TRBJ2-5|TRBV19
CASNRGEPQETQYF
TGTGCCAGTAATCGGGGTGAACCTCAAGAGACCCAGTACTTC
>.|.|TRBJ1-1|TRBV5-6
CASSLDREGEAFF
TGTGCCAGCAGCTTGGACAGGGAGGGTGAAGCTTTCTTT
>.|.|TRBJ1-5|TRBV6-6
CASSYGRGHQPQHF
TGTGCCAGCAGTTACGGAAGGGGCCATCAGCCCCAGCATTTT
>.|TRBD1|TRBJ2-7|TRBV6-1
CASSDGGQGLEQYF
TGTGCCAGCAGTGACGGGGGACAGGGGTTAGAGCAGTACTTC
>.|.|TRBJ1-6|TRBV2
CASSLTGNSPLHF
TGTGCCAGCAGTTTAACAGGGAATTCACCCCTCCACTTT
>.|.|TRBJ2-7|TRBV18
CASSRGTDYEQYF
TGTGCCAGCTCACGCGGGACTGACTACGAGCAGTACTTC